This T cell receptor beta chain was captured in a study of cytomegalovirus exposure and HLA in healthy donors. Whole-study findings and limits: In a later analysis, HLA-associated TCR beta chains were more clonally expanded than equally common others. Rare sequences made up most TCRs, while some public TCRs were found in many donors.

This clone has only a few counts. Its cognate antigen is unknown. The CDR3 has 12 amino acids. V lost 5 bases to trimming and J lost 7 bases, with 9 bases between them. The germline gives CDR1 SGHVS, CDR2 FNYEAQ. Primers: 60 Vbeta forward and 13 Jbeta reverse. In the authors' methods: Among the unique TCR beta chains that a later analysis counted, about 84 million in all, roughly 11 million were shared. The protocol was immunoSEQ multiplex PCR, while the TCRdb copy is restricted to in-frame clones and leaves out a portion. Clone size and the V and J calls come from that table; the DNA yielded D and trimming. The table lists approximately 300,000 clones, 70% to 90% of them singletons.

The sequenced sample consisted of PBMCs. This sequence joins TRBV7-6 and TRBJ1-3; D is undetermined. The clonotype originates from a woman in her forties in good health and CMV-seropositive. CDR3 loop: CASSPNGNTIYF. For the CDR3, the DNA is TGTGCCAGCAGCCCCAACGGGAACACCATATATTTT.